These T cell receptor beta chains were read from a single sample in a study of blood T cell repertoires in COVID-19. The table came from immunoSEQ multiplex PCR; TCRdb's copy has only in-frame clones and leaves some out. The repertoire holds 200,000 or so clones, with around 84% as singletons. The sample comprised peripheral blood. The receptors stem from a man aged 55 to 70 with acute or convalescent COVID-19. Both conserved end residues are part of each CDR3. A D gene is named only where the DNA matches it firmly. Clone sizes are given selectively: once, few, many, or a class where the clone is expanded.

clone_size: .
d_call: .
j_call: TRBJ2-7
v_call: TRBV10-3
cdr3_aa: CAIGGVQGMGEQYF
cdr3_nt: TGTGCCATCGGTGGGGTCCAGGGTATGGGCGAGCAGTACTTC

clone_size: .
d_call: TRBD1
j_call: TRBJ1-5
v_call: TRBV6-5
cdr3_aa: CASRQGAGQPQHF
cdr3_nt: TGTGCCAGCAGGCAGGGGGCTGGTCAGCCCCAGCATTTT

clone_size: .
d_call: .
j_call: TRBJ1-5
v_call: TRBV27
cdr3_aa: CASSQARNQPQHF
cdr3_nt: TGTGCCAGCAGCCAGGCACGCAATCAGCCCCAGCATTTT

clone_size: .
d_call: TRBD1
j_call: TRBJ1-2
v_call: TRBV5-1
cdr3_aa: CASSLRTGEGYGYTF
cdr3_nt: TGCGCCAGCAGCTTGAGGACAGGGGAAGGCTATGGCTACACCTTC

clone_size: few
d_call: TRBD2
j_call: TRBJ2-4
v_call: TRBV3-1/TRBV3-2
cdr3_aa: CASSRDTGAGGNIQYF
cdr3_nt: TGTGCCAGCAGCCGCGATACCGGGGCGGGGGGCAACATTCAGTACTTC

clone_size: .
d_call: TRBD1
j_call: TRBJ1-5
v_call: TRBV10-3
cdr3_aa: CAISESGQGAASNQPQHF
cdr3_nt: TGTGCCATCAGTGAGTCTGGACAGGGGGCCGCTAGCAATCAGCCCCAGCATTTT

clone_size: .
d_call: TRBD1
j_call: TRBJ2-3
v_call: TRBV7-3
cdr3_aa: CASSSGDRGSSDTQYF
cdr3_nt: TGTGCCAGCAGCTCAGGGGACAGGGGCAGCTCGGATACGCAGTATTTT

clone_size: .
d_call: TRBD1
j_call: TRBJ2-7
v_call: TRBV23-1
cdr3_aa: CASRNSGTATYEQYF
cdr3_nt: TGCGCCAGTCGTAATTCCGGGACAGCGACCTACGAGCAGTACTTC

clone_size: .
d_call: TRBD1
j_call: TRBJ2-3
v_call: TRBV3-1/TRBV3-2
cdr3_aa: CASSRHTGVDGDTQYF
cdr3_nt: TGTGCCAGCAGCCGCCACACAGGGGTGGATGGAGATACGCAGTATTTT

clone_size: .
d_call: TRBD2
j_call: TRBJ2-1
v_call: TRBV11-2
cdr3_aa: CASSLDLASGGDEQFF
cdr3_nt: TGTGCCAGCAGCTTAGATCTGGCTAGCGGGGGGGATGAGCAGTTCTTC

clone_size: .
d_call: TRBD1
j_call: TRBJ2-6
v_call: TRBV5-1
cdr3_aa: CASSPRDRDLSGANVLTF
cdr3_nt: TGCGCCAGCAGCCCCCGGGACAGGGACCTCTCTGGGGCCAACGTCCTGACTTTC

clone_size: .
d_call: .
j_call: TRBJ1-1
v_call: TRBV5-1
cdr3_aa: CASSPGSNMRDTEAFF
cdr3_nt: TGCGCCAGCAGCCCGGGGAGTAATATGAGGGACACTGAAGCTTTCTTT

clone_size: .
d_call: .
j_call: TRBJ2-5
v_call: TRBV7-9
cdr3_aa: CASSLRGAGRQETQYF
cdr3_nt: TGTGCCAGCAGCTTACGGGGGGCGGGGAGGCAAGAGACCCAGTACTTC

clone_size: many
d_call: .
j_call: TRBJ1-2
v_call: TRBV9
cdr3_aa: CASSVVATRGYGYTF
cdr3_nt: TGTGCCAGCAGCGTAGTAGCGACTCGGGGCTATGGCTACACCTTC

clone_size: .
d_call: .
j_call: TRBJ1-2
v_call: TRBV27
cdr3_aa: CASSWVGGGMGYGYTF
cdr3_nt: TGTGCCAGCAGTTGGGTGGGGGGGGGCATGGGGTATGGCTACACCTTC

clone_size: .
d_call: .
j_call: TRBJ1-4
v_call: TRBV9
cdr3_aa: CASSAVGGGEKLFF
cdr3_nt: TGTGCCAGCAGCGCTGTAGGGGGTGGCGAAAAACTGTTTTTT

clone_size: .
d_call: .
j_call: TRBJ1-2
v_call: TRBV6-1
cdr3_aa: CASSEARTAIYGYTF
cdr3_nt: TGTGCCAGCAGTGAAGCTAGGACAGCAATCTATGGCTACACCTTC

clone_size: .
d_call: .
j_call: TRBJ1-6
v_call: TRBV9
cdr3_aa: CASSPVLNSPLHF
cdr3_nt: TGTGCCAGCAGCCCAGTCCTGAATTCACCCCTCCACTTT

clone_size: .
d_call: .
j_call: TRBJ1-5
v_call: TRBV30
cdr3_aa: CAWSVGLVRRSGAGDSNQPQHF
cdr3_nt: TGTGCCTGGAGTGTAGGTCTGGTCCGAAGGTCTGGGGCAGGGGATAGCAATCAGCCCCAGCATTTT

clone_size: .
d_call: TRBD1
j_call: TRBJ2-7
v_call: TRBV6-5
cdr3_aa: CASSLTGVWDEQYF
cdr3_nt: TGTGCCAGCAGCCTTACAGGGGTTTGGGACGAGCAGTACTTC

clone_size: .
d_call: TRBD1
j_call: TRBJ1-2
v_call: TRBV29-1
cdr3_aa: CSVEAPGQFYGYTF
cdr3_nt: TGCAGCGTTGAAGCCCCGGGACAGTTCTATGGCTACACCTTC

clone_size: .
d_call: .
j_call: TRBJ2-5
v_call: TRBV5-4
cdr3_aa: CASSLGWGGETQYF
cdr3_nt: TGTGCCAGCAGCTTGGGGTGGGGCGGAGAGACCCAGTACTTC

clone_size: .
d_call: TRBD1
j_call: TRBJ2-7
v_call: TRBV7-9
cdr3_aa: CASSPGQGARYEQYF
cdr3_nt: TGTGCCAGCAGCCCAGGACAGGGGGCGCGTTACGAGCAGTACTTC

clone_size: once
d_call: .
j_call: TRBJ1-2
v_call: TRBV5-4
cdr3_aa: CASSLALGVQEYGYTF
cdr3_nt: TGTGCCAGCAGCTTGGCCTTGGGTGTACAGGAATATGGCTACACCTTC

clone_size: .
d_call: .
j_call: TRBJ2-4
v_call: TRBV5-6
cdr3_aa: CASSLGWEWLGGNIQYF
cdr3_nt: TGTGCCAGCAGCTTGGGATGGGAGTGGCTGGGGGGAAACATTCAGTACTTC

clone_size: .
d_call: .
j_call: TRBJ1-2
v_call: TRBV7-3
cdr3_aa: CASSLMPREGYTF
cdr3_nt: TGTGCCAGCAGCTTAATGCCCAGGGAAGGCTACACCTTC

clone_size: .
d_call: .
j_call: TRBJ1-2
v_call: TRBV5-1
cdr3_aa: CASSPPSYDYTF
cdr3_nt: TGCGCCAGCAGCCCTCCCTCCTATGACTACACCTTC

clone_size: .
d_call: .
j_call: TRBJ1-1
v_call: TRBV3-1/TRBV3-2
cdr3_aa: CASRWGRGNTEAFF
cdr3_nt: TGTGCCAGCCGCTGGGGCAGGGGGAACACTGAAGCTTTCTTT

clone_size: .
d_call: TRBD1
j_call: TRBJ1-5
v_call: TRBV29-1
cdr3_aa: CSVQGQGNQPQHF
cdr3_nt: TGCAGCGTTCAGGGACAGGGCAATCAGCCCCAGCATTTT

clone_size: .
d_call: TRBD1
j_call: TRBJ1-5
v_call: TRBV4-1
cdr3_aa: CASSQGQTGDFQPQHF
cdr3_nt: TGCGCCAGCAGCCAAGGTCAGACAGGGGACTTTCAGCCCCAGCATTTT

clone_size: .
d_call: .
j_call: TRBJ2-7
v_call: TRBV7-2
cdr3_aa: CASSLSLGSYEQYF
cdr3_nt: TGTGCCAGCAGCTTGTCTTTGGGCAGCTACGAGCAGTACTTC

clone_size: .
d_call: TRBD1
j_call: TRBJ2-7
v_call: TRBV5-1
cdr3_aa: CASSLRTGPWEQYF
cdr3_nt: TGCGCCAGCAGCTTACGGACAGGGCCGTGGGAGCAGTACTTC

clone_size: .
d_call: .
j_call: TRBJ1-4
v_call: TRBV11-2
cdr3_aa: CASSLFARTRADEKLFF
cdr3_nt: TGTGCCAGCAGCTTATTTGCCCGAACCAGGGCAGATGAAAAACTGTTTTTT

clone_size: .
d_call: .
j_call: TRBJ2-5
v_call: TRBV5-1
cdr3_aa: CASSLGSGQETQYF
cdr3_nt: TGCGCCAGCAGCTTGGGATCGGGTCAAGAGACCCAGTACTTC

clone_size: .
d_call: .
j_call: TRBJ2-3
v_call: TRBV27
cdr3_aa: CASSLPGLSMAQYF
cdr3_nt: TGTGCCAGCAGTTTGCCTGGACTGTCTATGGCGCAGTATTTT

clone_size: .
d_call: .
j_call: TRBJ2-7
v_call: TRBV14
cdr3_aa: CASSQVVGNPSSYEQYF
cdr3_nt: TGTGCCAGCAGCCAAGTCGTCGGGAATCCGAGCTCCTACGAGCAGTACTTC

clone_size: .
d_call: .
j_call: TRBJ2-5
v_call: TRBV7-2
cdr3_aa: CASSPAAGRQETQYF
cdr3_nt: TGTGCCAGCAGCCCCGCAGCGGGCCGCCAAGAGACCCAGTACTTC

clone_size: .
d_call: TRBD1
j_call: TRBJ2-6
v_call: TRBV5-1
cdr3_aa: CASSLLVGTGGSGANVLTF
cdr3_nt: TGCGCCAGCAGCTTGTTGGTTGGGACAGGAGGCTCTGGGGCCAACGTCCTGACTTTC

clone_size: .
d_call: TRBD1
j_call: TRBJ1-2
v_call: TRBV10-3
cdr3_aa: CAIKGAGYGYTF
cdr3_nt: TGTGCCATCAAGGGGGCTGGCTATGGCTACACCTTC

clone_size: .
d_call: TRBD2
j_call: TRBJ2-1
v_call: TRBV6-2/TRBV6-3
cdr3_aa: CASSYRRSGGYNEQFF
cdr3_nt: TGTGCCAGCAGTTACCGACGTAGCGGGGGGTACAATGAGCAGTTCTTC

clone_size: .
d_call: .
j_call: TRBJ2-1
v_call: TRBV20-1
cdr3_aa: CSASRLGGSYNEQFF
cdr3_nt: TGCAGTGCTAGTCGCCTCGGGGGCTCCTACAATGAGCAGTTCTTC

clone_size: .
d_call: .
j_call: TRBJ2-2
v_call: TRBV11-3
cdr3_aa: CASSLRGNTGELFF
cdr3_nt: TGTGCCAGCAGCTTACGGGGGAACACCGGGGAGCTGTTTTTT

clone_size: .
d_call: .
j_call: TRBJ2-7
v_call: TRBV19
cdr3_aa: CASSHGGGAEQYF
cdr3_nt: TGTGCCAGTTCCCACGGCGGGGGCGCCGAGCAGTACTTC

clone_size: .
d_call: .
j_call: TRBJ2-7
v_call: TRBV7-9
cdr3_aa: CASSLTGYEQYF
cdr3_nt: TGTGCCAGCAGCCTTACAGGTTACGAGCAGTACTTC

clone_size: .
d_call: TRBD1
j_call: TRBJ2-7
v_call: TRBV4-2
cdr3_aa: CASSHATGVPGEQYF
cdr3_nt: TGTGCCAGCAGCCACGCGACAGGGGTCCCCGGCGAGCAGTACTTC

clone_size: .
d_call: TRBD1
j_call: TRBJ1-2
v_call: TRBV2
cdr3_aa: CASTNLGQGASHGYTF
cdr3_nt: TGTGCCAGCACCAACCTCGGACAGGGGGCGAGCCATGGCTACACCTTC

clone_size: .
d_call: .
j_call: TRBJ2-3
v_call: TRBV9
cdr3_aa: CASRHRASTDTQYF
cdr3_nt: TGTGCCAGCAGACACAGGGCTAGCACAGATACGCAGTATTTT

clone_size: .
d_call: .
j_call: TRBJ2-5
v_call: TRBV7-2
cdr3_aa: CASLTQVGETQYF
cdr3_nt: TGTGCCAGCCTTACCCAGGTGGGAGAGACCCAGTACTTC

clone_size: few
d_call: TRBD2
j_call: TRBJ2-5
v_call: TRBV5-8
cdr3_aa: CASSPIGAASGGASETQYF
cdr3_nt: TGTGCCAGCAGCCCGATAGGTGCGGCTAGCGGGGGGGCTTCGGAGACCCAGTACTTC

clone_size: .
d_call: .
j_call: TRBJ2-3
v_call: TRBV7-6
cdr3_aa: CASSQRDSPLDTQYF
cdr3_nt: TGTGCCAGCAGCCAAAGGGACTCTCCTCTGGATACGCAGTATTTT